Listed below are T cell receptor beta chains from one sample, sequenced in a study of blood T cells in healthy people across ages. TCRdb itself ran the 5' RACE reads through MiXCR, one entry per CDR3 protein. Found here are 650,000 to 950,000 distinct CDR3 sequences, approximately 48% of them singletons; the top ten hold under 20%. Sequencing was done on a sample of blood. The receptor source for this set is a man between 60 and 70 years old in good health. Both conserved end residues are part of each CDR3. Fields, in order: D gene, V gene, J gene, clone size, CDR3 DNA, CDR3 protein. The D gene is left open where the match is weak. Clone size is given for some rows only: seen once, a few or many times, or a class if the clone is expanded.

D gene: TRBD2; V gene: TRBV20-1; J gene: TRBJ2-2; clone size: NA; CDR3 DNA: TGCAGTGCTCGCCGGACTAGCGGGGGAAACGGGGAGCTGTTTTTT; CDR3 protein: CSARRTSGGNGELFF
D gene: TRBD1; V gene: TRBV6-6; J gene: TRBJ2-7; clone size: NA; CDR3 DNA: TGTGCCAGCAGACCCCGGGACAGATCCGACGAGCAGTACTTC; CDR3 protein: CASRPRDRSDEQYF
D gene: TRBD1; V gene: TRBV12-3/TRBV12-4; J gene: TRBJ2-7; clone size: NA; CDR3 DNA: TGTGCCAGCAGTTTAGCACAGGGGGACTCCTACGAGCAGTACTTC; CDR3 protein: CASSLAQGDSYEQYF
D gene: NA; V gene: TRBV7-2; J gene: TRBJ2-1; clone size: few; CDR3 DNA: TGTGCCAGCAGCTCTAACGCGGGAACGGGGAATGAGCAGTTCTTC; CDR3 protein: CASSSNAGTGNEQFF
D gene: NA; V gene: TRBV6-6; J gene: TRBJ1-1; clone size: NA; CDR3 DNA: TGTGCCAGCAGCTACCGGACAGATCATGAAGCTTTCTTT; CDR3 protein: CASSYRTDHEAFF
D gene: NA; V gene: TRBV6-2/TRBV6-3; J gene: TRBJ2-3; clone size: NA; CDR3 DNA: TGTGCCAGCATCCTCGGCGGGGGCACAGATACGCAGTATTTT; CDR3 protein: CASILGGGTDTQYF
D gene: NA; V gene: TRBV7-2; J gene: TRBJ1-2; clone size: NA; CDR3 DNA: TGTGCCAGCAGGCCTGGGGGTTGGGGCGAAAAGGGCTACACCTTC; CDR3 protein: CASRPGGWGEKGYTF
D gene: NA; V gene: TRBV3-1; J gene: TRBJ2-7; clone size: NA; CDR3 DNA: TGTGCCAGCAGCCAAGATGGGCCTGGCATTAGCTCCTACAATGAGCAGTACTTC; CDR3 protein: CASSQDGPGISSYNEQYF
D gene: NA; V gene: TRBV7-9; J gene: TRBJ1-1; clone size: NA; CDR3 DNA: TGTGCCAGCAGACGAGACGACTACACTGAAGCTTTCTTT; CDR3 protein: CASRRDDYTEAFF
D gene: NA; V gene: TRBV6-1; J gene: TRBJ1-1; clone size: NA; CDR3 DNA: TGTGCCAGCAGTGAAGCCGTGCAGTACAGGCACACTGAAGCTTTCTTT; CDR3 protein: CASSEAVQYRHTEAFF
D gene: NA; V gene: TRBV6-2/TRBV6-3; J gene: TRBJ2-7; clone size: NA; CDR3 DNA: TGTGCCAGCAGTTATAGGCAAACAGGTTCCTACGAGCAGTACTTC; CDR3 protein: CASSYRQTGSYEQYF
D gene: NA; V gene: TRBV5-6; J gene: TRBJ1-2; clone size: many; CDR3 DNA: TGTGCCAGCAGCTTGCAGGGAGCCAGCTATGGCTACACCTTC; CDR3 protein: CASSLQGASYGYTF
D gene: NA; V gene: TRBV4-1; J gene: TRBJ1-6; clone size: NA; CDR3 DNA: TGCGCCAGCAGGACGGAGAGCTCCTATAATTCACCCCTCCACTTT; CDR3 protein: CASRTESSYNSPLHF
D gene: TRBD2; V gene: TRBV12-3/TRBV12-4; J gene: TRBJ2-5; clone size: few; CDR3 DNA: TGTGCCAGCACCCTGGGGGCGGGGGGGCGAGAGACCCAGTACTTC; CDR3 protein: CASTLGAGGRETQYF
D gene: NA; V gene: TRBV27; J gene: TRBJ1-4; clone size: few; CDR3 DNA: TGTGCCAGCAGTCCCCGTGACGGAAATGAAAAACTGTTTTTT; CDR3 protein: CASSPRDGNEKLFF
D gene: NA; V gene: TRBV15; J gene: TRBJ1-2; clone size: many; CDR3 DNA: TGTGCCACCAGCAACAGGACAGCTCTGGGGACTTATGGCTACACCTTC; CDR3 protein: CATSNRTALGTYGYTF
D gene: NA; V gene: TRBV6-5; J gene: TRBJ2-5; clone size: NA; CDR3 DNA: TGTGCCAGCAGTCGCATGAGAAGGGAGACCCAGTACTTC; CDR3 protein: CASSRMRRETQYF
D gene: NA; V gene: TRBV19; J gene: TRBJ2-5; clone size: few; CDR3 DNA: TGTGCCAGTAGTATAGACTCGCGTTCAACTAGAAAAGAGACCCAGTACTTC; CDR3 protein: CASSIDSRSTRKETQYF
D gene: NA; V gene: TRBV20-1; J gene: TRBJ2-7; clone size: NA; CDR3 DNA: TGCAGTGCTAGAGATCCTGGGTTCCCCTACGAGCAGTACTTC; CDR3 protein: CSARDPGFPYEQYF
D gene: NA; V gene: TRBV2; J gene: TRBJ2-7; clone size: NA; CDR3 DNA: TGTGCCAGCAGAAAGTCCGGGACTTCCCCCTACGAGCAGTACTTC; CDR3 protein: CASRKSGTSPYEQYF
D gene: NA; V gene: TRBV7-9; J gene: TRBJ2-1; clone size: few; CDR3 DNA: TGTGCCAGCCTTTTGGGAGTTGCTGAGCAGTTCTTC; CDR3 protein: CASLLGVAEQFF
D gene: NA; V gene: TRBV5-6; J gene: TRBJ2-5; clone size: NA; CDR3 DNA: TGTGCCAGCAGCTTGAGGGCTGGGGGGTCGGAGACCCAGTACTTC; CDR3 protein: CASSLRAGGSETQYF
D gene: NA; V gene: TRBV5-4; J gene: TRBJ2-5; clone size: NA; CDR3 DNA: TGTGCCAGCAGCTTCAACCTAAACCCGGAGACCCAGTACTTC; CDR3 protein: CASSFNLNPETQYF
D gene: NA; V gene: TRBV5-5; J gene: TRBJ2-7; clone size: NA; CDR3 DNA: TGTGCCAGCAGCTTGGTAGGGAGTGCCTACGAGCAGTACTTC; CDR3 protein: CASSLVGSAYEQYF
D gene: NA; V gene: TRBV6-2/TRBV6-3; J gene: TRBJ1-1; clone size: NA; CDR3 DNA: TGTGCCAGCCAAGGGGGGAGGACTGAAGCTTTCTTT; CDR3 protein: CASQGGRTEAFF
D gene: NA; V gene: TRBV20-1; J gene: TRBJ2-5; clone size: few; CDR3 DNA: TGCAGTGCTAGAGATCCAGGGACCCAGTACTTC; CDR3 protein: CSARDPGTQYF
D gene: NA; V gene: TRBV6-2/TRBV6-3; J gene: TRBJ2-3; clone size: NA; CDR3 DNA: TGTGCCAGCAGCTCCGGGGGGCTCGTGCAGTATTTT; CDR3 protein: CASSSGGLVQYF
D gene: NA; V gene: TRBV3-1; J gene: TRBJ1-1; clone size: few; CDR3 DNA: TGTGCCAGCAGACAGGGCGCTGAAGCTTTCTTT; CDR3 protein: CASRQGAEAFF
D gene: TRBD1; V gene: TRBV30; J gene: TRBJ2-1; clone size: NA; CDR3 DNA: TGTGCCTGGAGTCCGACAGGGAACTCCTACAATGAGCAGTTCTTC; CDR3 protein: CAWSPTGNSYNEQFF
D gene: NA; V gene: TRBV7-2; J gene: TRBJ2-2; clone size: NA; CDR3 DNA: TGTGCCAGCAGCTTCCAAACTAGCCCCGGGGAGCTGTTTTTT; CDR3 protein: CASSFQTSPGELFF
D gene: NA; V gene: TRBV7-2; J gene: TRBJ2-1; clone size: NA; CDR3 DNA: TGTGCCAGCAGCCCCCGGACCTCATGGTACAATGAGCAGTTCTTC; CDR3 protein: CASSPRTSWYNEQFF
D gene: TRBD1; V gene: TRBV25-1; J gene: TRBJ2-3; clone size: few; CDR3 DNA: TGTGCCAGCAGTGACCGGGACAGGGGTATCGGTACGCAGTATTTT; CDR3 protein: CASSDRDRGIGTQYF